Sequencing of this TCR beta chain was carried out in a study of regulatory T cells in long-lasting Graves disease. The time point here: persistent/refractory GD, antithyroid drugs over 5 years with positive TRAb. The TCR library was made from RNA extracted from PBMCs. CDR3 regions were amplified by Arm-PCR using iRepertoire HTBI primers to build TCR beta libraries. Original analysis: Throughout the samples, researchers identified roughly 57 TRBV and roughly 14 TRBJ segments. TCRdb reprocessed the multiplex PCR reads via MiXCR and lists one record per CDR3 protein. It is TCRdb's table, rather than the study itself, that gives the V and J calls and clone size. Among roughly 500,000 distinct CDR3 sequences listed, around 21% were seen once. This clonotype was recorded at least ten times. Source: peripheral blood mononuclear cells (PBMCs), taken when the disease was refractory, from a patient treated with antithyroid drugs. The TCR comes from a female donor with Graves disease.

The CDR3 sequence is CASTLNPTGEAFF. The CDR3 bases are TGTGCCAGCACCCTTAATCCAACAGGAGAAGCTTTCTTT. The chain recombines TRBV7-2 with TRBJ1-1; possible D gene TRBD1, 5 bases. V was cut by 7 bases and J by 8 bases, with 17 bases left in between. The germline V gene encodes CDR1 SGHTA and CDR2 FQGNSA. The length of the CDR3 is 13 residues.